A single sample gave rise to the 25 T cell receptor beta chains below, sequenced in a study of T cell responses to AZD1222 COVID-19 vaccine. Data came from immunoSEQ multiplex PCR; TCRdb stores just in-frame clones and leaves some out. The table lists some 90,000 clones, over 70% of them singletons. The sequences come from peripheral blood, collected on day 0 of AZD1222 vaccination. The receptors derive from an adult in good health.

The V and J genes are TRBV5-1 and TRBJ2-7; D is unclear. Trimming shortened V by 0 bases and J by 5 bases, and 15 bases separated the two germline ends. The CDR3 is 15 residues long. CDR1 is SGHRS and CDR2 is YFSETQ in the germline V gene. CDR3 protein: CASSLGPASLHEQYF. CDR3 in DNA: TGCGCCAGCAGCTTGGGGCCAGCATCTTTACACGAGCAGTACTTC.

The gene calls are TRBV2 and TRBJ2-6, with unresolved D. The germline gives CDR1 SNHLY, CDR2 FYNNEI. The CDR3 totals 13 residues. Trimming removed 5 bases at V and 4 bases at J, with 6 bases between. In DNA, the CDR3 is TGTGCCAGCAGTTATACGGGGGCCAACGTCCTGACTTTC. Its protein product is CASSYTGANVLTF.

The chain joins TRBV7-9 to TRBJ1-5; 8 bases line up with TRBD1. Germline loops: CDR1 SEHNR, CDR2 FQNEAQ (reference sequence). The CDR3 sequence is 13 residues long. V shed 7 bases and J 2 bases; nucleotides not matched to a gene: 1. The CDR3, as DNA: TGTGCCAGCACGGACAGGGGCAATCAGCCCCAGCATTTT. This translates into CASTDRGNQPQHF.

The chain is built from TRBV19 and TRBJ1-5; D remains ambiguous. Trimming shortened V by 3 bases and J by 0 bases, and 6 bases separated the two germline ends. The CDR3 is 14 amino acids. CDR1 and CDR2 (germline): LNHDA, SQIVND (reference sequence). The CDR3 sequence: CASSIFDSNQPQHF. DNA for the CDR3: TGTGCCAGTAGTATTTTTGATAGCAATCAGCCCCAGCATTTT.

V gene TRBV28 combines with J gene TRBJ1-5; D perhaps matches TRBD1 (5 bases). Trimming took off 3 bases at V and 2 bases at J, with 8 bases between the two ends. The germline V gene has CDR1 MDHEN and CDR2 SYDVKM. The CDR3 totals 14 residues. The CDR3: CASSLGLGNQPQHF. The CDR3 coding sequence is TGTGCCAGCAGTTTGGGGCTTGGCAATCAGCCCCAGCATTTT.

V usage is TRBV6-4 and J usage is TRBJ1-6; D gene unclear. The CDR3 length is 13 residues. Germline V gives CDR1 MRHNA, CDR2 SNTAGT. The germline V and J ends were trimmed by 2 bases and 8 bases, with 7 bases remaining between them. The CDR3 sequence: CASSDGSHSPLHF. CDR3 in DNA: TGTGCCAGCAGTGACGGTAGCCATTCACCCCTCCACTTT.

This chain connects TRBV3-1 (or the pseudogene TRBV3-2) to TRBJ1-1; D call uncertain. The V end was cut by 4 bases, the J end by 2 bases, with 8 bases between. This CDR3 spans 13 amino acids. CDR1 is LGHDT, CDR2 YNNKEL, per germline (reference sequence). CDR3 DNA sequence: TGTGCCAGCAGCCTTGGGGAAAACACTGAAGCTTTCTTT. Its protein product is CASSLGENTEAFF.

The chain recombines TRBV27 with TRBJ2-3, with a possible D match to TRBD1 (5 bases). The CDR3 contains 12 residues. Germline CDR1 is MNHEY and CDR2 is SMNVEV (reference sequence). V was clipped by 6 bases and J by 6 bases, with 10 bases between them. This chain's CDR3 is CASSTPGDTQYF. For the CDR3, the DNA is TGTGCCAGCAGCACCCCAGGGGATACGCAGTATTTT.

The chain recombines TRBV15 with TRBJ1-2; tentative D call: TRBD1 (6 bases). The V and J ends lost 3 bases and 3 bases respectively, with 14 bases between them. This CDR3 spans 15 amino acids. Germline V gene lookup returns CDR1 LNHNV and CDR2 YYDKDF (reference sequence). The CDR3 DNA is TGTGCCACCAGCAGGGGGACACCGGGCGACTATGGCTACACCTTC. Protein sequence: CATSRGTPGDYGYTF. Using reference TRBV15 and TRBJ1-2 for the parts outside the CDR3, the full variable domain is DAMVIQNPRYQVTQFGKPVTLSCSQTLNHNVMYWYQQKSSQAPKLLFHYYDKDFNNEADTPDNFQSRRPNTSFCFLDIRSPGLGDTAMYLCATSRGTPGDYGYTFGSGTRLTVV.

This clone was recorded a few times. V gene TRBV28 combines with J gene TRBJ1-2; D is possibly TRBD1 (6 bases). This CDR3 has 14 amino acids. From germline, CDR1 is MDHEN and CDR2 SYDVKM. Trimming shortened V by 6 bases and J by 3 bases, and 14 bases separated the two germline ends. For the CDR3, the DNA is TGTGCCAGCAGAACCGGGACACTGCACTATGGCTACACCTTC. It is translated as CASRTGTLHYGYTF.

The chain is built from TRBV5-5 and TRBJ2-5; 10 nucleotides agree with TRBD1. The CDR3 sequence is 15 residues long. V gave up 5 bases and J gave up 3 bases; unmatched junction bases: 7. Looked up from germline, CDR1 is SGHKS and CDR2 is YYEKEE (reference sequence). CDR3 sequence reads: CASRTEGQGKETQYF. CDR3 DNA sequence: TGTGCCAGCAGGACCGAGGGACAGGGGAAAGAGACCCAGTACTTC.

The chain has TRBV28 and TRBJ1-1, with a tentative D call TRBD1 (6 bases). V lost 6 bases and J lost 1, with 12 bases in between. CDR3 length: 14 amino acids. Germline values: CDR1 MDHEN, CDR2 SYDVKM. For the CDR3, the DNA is TGTGCCAGCAGGTTCAAGGGGGGGAACACTGAAGCTTTCTTT. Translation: CASRFKGGNTEAFF. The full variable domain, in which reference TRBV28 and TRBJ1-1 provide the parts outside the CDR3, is DVKVTQSSRYLVKRTGEKVFLECVQDMDHENMFWYRQDPGLGLRLIYFSYDVKMKEKGDIPEGYSVSREKKERFSLILESASTNQTSMYLCASRFKGGNTEAFFGQGTRLTVV.

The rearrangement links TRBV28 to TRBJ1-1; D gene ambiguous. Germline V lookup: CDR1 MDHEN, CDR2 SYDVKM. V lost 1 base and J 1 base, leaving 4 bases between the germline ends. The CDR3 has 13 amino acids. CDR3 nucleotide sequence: TGTGCCAGCAGTTTATTCAGGAACACTGAAGCTTTCTTT. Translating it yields CASSLFRNTEAFF.

CDR3 nucleotides: TGTGCCACCAAACACAGGGACCCGAACACTGAAGCTTTCTTT. Translating gives CATKHRDPNTEAFF. This chain links TRBV24-1 with TRBJ1-1; D perhaps matches TRBD1 (6 bases). Germline assignment: CDR1 KGHDR and CDR2 SFDVKD. The V end was cut by 8 bases, the J end by 1 base, with 13 bases between. The CDR3 consists of 14 residues.

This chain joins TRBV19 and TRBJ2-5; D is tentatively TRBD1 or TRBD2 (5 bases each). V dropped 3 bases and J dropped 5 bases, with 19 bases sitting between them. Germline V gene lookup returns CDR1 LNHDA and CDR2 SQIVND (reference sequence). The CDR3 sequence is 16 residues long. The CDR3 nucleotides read TGTGCCAGTAGTATTACCTCCCCCGGGACCGGGGAGACCCAGTACTTC. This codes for CASSITSPGTGETQYF.

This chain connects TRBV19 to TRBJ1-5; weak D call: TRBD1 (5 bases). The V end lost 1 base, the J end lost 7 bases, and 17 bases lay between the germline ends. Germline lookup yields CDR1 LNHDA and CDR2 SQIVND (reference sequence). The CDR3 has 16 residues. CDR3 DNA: TGTGCCAGTAGTATAGTTTTTGGGGGAAGGGGACAGCCCCAGCATTTT. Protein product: CASSIVFGGRGQPQHF.

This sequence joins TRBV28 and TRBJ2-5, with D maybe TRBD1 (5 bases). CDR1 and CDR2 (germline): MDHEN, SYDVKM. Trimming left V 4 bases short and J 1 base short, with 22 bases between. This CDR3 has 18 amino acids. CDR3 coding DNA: TGTGCCAGCAGTTCTCCCCGACAGCCCCGAGCCCCCCAAGAGACCCAGTACTTC. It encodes CASSSPRQPRAPQETQYF.

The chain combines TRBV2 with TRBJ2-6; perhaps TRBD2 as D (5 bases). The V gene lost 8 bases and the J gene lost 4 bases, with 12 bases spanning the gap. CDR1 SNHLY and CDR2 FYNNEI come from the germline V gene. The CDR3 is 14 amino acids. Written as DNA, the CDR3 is TGTGCCAGCTGGGAGCCGTGGGGGGCCAACGTCCTGACTTTC. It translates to CASWEPWGANVLTF.

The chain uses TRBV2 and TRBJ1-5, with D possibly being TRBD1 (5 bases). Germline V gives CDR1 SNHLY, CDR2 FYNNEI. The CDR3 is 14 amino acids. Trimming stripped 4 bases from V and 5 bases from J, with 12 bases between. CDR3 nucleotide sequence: TGTGCCAGCAGTGGCGGGCCGGGGGATCAGCCCCAGCATTTT. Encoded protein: CASSGGPGDQPQHF.

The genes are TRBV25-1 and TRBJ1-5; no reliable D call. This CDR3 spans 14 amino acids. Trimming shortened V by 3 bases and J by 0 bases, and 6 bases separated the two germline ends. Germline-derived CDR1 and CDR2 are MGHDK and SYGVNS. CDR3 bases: TGTGCCAGCAGTGAGGTGGGTAGCAATCAGCCCCAGCATTTT. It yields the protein CASSEVGSNQPQHF.

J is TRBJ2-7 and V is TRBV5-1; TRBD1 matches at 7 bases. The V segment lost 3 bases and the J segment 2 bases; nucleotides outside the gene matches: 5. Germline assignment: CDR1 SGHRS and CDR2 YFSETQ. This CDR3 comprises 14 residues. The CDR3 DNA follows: TGCGCCAGCAGCTCGTCCGGGACAGCCTACGAGCAGTACTTC. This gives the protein CASSSSGTAYEQYF.

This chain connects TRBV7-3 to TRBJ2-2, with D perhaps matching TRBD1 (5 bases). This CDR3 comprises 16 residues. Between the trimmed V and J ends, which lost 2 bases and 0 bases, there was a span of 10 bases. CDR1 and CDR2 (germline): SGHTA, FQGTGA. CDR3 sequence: CASSLGARTNTGELFF. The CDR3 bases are TGTGCCAGCAGCTTAGGGGCAAGGACGAACACCGGGGAGCTGTTTTTT.

The CDR3 spells CASSTDRGTYNEQFF. The CDR3 coding sequence is TGTGCCAGCAGCACGGACAGGGGGACCTACAATGAGCAGTTCTTC. The chain has TRBV11-2 and TRBJ2-1; 10 bases map to TRBD1. Per germline, CDR1 SGHAT and CDR2 FQNNGV. This CDR3 contains 15 residues. J was trimmed by 2 bases and V by 5 bases; bases with no gene match: 3.

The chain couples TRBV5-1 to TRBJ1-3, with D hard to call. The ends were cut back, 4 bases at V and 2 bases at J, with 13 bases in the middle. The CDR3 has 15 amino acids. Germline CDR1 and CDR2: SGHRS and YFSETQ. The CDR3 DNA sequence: TGCGCCAGCAGCCCATACTCGGGGACTGGAAACACCATATATTTT. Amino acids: CASSPYSGTGNTIYF.

CDR3 sequence: CASSLYPSGWGELFF. CDR3 nucleotides: TGTGCCAGCAGTTTATACCCCAGTGGGTGGGGGGAGCTGTTTTTT. The V and J genes are TRBV27 and TRBJ2-2; D remains unclear. Trimming cost V 1 base and J 8 bases, with 14 bases left between them. CDR1 is MNHEY, CDR2 SMNVEV, per germline (reference sequence). The CDR3 extends over 15 amino acids.